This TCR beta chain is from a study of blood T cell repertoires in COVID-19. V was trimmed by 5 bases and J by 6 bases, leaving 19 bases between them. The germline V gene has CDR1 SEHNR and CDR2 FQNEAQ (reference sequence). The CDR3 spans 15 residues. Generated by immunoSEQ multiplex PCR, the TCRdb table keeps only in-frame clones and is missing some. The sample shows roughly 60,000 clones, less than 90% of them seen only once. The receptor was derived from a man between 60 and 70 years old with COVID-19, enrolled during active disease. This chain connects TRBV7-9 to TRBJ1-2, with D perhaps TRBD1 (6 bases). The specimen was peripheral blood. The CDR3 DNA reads TGTGCCAGCAGCGGAATGAGGGGGAAACTAGATGGCTACACCTTC. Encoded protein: CASSGMRGKLDGYTF.